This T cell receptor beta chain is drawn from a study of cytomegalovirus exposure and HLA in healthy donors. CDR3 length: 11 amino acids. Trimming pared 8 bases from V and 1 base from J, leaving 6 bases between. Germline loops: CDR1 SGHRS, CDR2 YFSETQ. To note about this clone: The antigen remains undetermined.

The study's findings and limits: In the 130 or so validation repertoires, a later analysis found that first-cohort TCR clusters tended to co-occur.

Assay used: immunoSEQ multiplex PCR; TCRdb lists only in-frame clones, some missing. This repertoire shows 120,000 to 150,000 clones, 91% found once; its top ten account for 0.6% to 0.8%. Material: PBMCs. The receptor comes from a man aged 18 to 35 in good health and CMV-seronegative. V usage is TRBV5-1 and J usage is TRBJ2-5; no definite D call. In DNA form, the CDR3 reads TGCGCCAGTAGAAGCCAAGAGACCCAGTACTTC. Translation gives CASRSQETQYF.